These T cell receptor beta chains were read from a single sample in a study of shared clonotypes between healthy human individuals. Clones were read by immunoSEQ multiplex PCR, and TCRdb kept only the in-frame ones, dropping some. The sample lists about 1.4 million clones, over 95% seen once, with approximately 1% in the top ten. Sequences were obtained from naive CD4+ T cells sorted from blood. The receptors were gathered from a man aged 30 to 39 in good health. Each CDR3 is given with its conserved first and last residue. A D gene is named only where the DNA matches it firmly. Size tells how often a clone was seen (once, few, many) or the class of an expanded clone, and some rows leave it out.

j_call v_call clone_size d_call cdr3_aa cdr3_nt
TRBJ2-3 TRBV29-1 . . CSVLFNGGHTDTQYF TGCAGCGTGCTGTTTAACGGGGGGCACACAGATACGCAGTATTTT
TRBJ2-7 TRBV28 . TRBD2 CASSHGLAGGYEQYF TGTGCCAGCAGTCATGGACTAGCGGGAGGCTACGAGCAGTACTTC
TRBJ1-2 TRBV21-1 . . CASNSFRGLNYGYTF TGTGCCAGCAATAGTTTCAGGGGGTTGAACTATGGCTACACCTTC
TRBJ1-5 TRBV7-2 . . CASSQPGANQPQHF TGTGCCAGCAGCCAACCGGGCGCAAATCAGCCCCAGCATTTT
TRBJ1-4 TRBV5-1 . . CASSPGPTNEKLFF TGCGCCAGCAGCCCGGGACCGACTAATGAAAAACTGTTTTTT
TRBJ1-2 TRBV5-5 . . CASSLTDLANYGYTF TGTGCCAGCAGCCTGACAGACTTAGCTAACTATGGCTACACCTTC
TRBJ2-7 TRBV28 . . CASLGGGPYEQYF TGTGCCAGCCTGGGTGGCGGTCCCTACGAGCAGTACTTC
TRBJ1-2 TRBV4-2 . TRBD1 CASSHLGQGANPYGYTF TGTGCCAGCAGCCACCTGGGACAGGGGGCTAACCCCTATGGCTACACCTTC
TRBJ2-7 TRBV12-5 . . CASGLVLGGELYEQYF TGTGCTAGTGGTTTGGTACTGGGCGGAGAACTTTACGAGCAGTACTTC
TRBJ2-1 TRBV7-2 . . CASSLGGPHNEQFF TGTGCCAGCAGCTTAGGGGGGCCTCACAATGAGCAGTTCTTC
TRBJ2-2 TRBV19 . . CASSPRRSQNTGELFF TGTGCCAGTAGTCCTAGGAGGTCCCAGAACACCGGGGAGCTGTTTTTT
TRBJ1-1 TRBV7-8 . . CASSLAPVNTEAFF TGTGCCAGCAGCTTAGCGCCCGTGAACACTGAAGCTTTCTTT
TRBJ1-5 TRBV6-5 few . CASSYPDSPSNQPQHF TGTGCCAGCAGTTACCCGGACAGCCCGAGCAATCAGCCCCAGCATTTT
TRBJ1-2 TRBV5-5 few TRBD1 CASSLRPTGGAEGYTF TGTGCCAGCAGCTTGAGGCCCACAGGGGGCGCGGAGGGCTACACCTTC
TRBJ1-2 TRBV6-5 . . CASSLGGAPRYGYTF TGTGCCAGCAGTCTCGGTGGGGCACCCCGGTATGGCTACACCTTC
TRBJ2-7 TRBV6-5 . . CADHGRAAKAYEQYF TGTGCTGATCACGGAAGGGCCGCCAAGGCCTACGAGCAGTACTTC
TRBJ2-5 TRBV18 once . CASSPKGLKYQETQYF TGTGCCAGCTCACCCAAAGGACTTAAGTACCAAGAGACCCAGTACTTC